This T cell receptor beta chain was recovered during a study of blood T cells in healthy people across ages. Study-wide results and limits: The study found TCR beta diversity correlated strongly with naive T cell percentage. Considered underestimates were the diversity estimates obtained from one million T cells. Older age coincided with a roughly linear decline in TCR beta diversity per million T cells.

The CDR3 sequence is 12 residues long. Germline lookup yields CDR1 DFQATT and CDR2 SNEGSKA (reference sequence). The V gene lost 5 bases and the J gene lost 6 bases, with 11 bases spanning the gap. Remarks on this clonotype: The target antigen is unknown.

Using a J-beta primer mix together with a sample-barcoded 5' primer, a second PCR was run for roughly 6 to 12 cycles. A template-switch adaptor containing 12 random nucleotides labeled each cDNA molecule. TCRdb redid the calling of the 5' RACE reads with MiXCR, one entry per CDR3 protein. Among about 1.6 million distinct CDR3 sequences, approximately 32% were seen once, and the ten largest hold about 10%. The chain recombines TRBV20-1 with TRBJ2-1; D unresolved. This clonotype was sampled from a woman in her 30s in good health. Material: blood. The CDR3 DNA reads TGCAGTGCTCTGGCTTCTCCCAATGAGCAGTTCTTC. Translated, it gives CSALASPNEQFF.